One and the same sample provided the 9 T cell receptor beta chains below, sequenced in a study of blood T cell repertoires in COVID-19. TCRdb's copy holds only in-frame clones and misses some; the assay was immunoSEQ multiplex PCR. Counted here are about 250,000 clones, 70% to 90% occurring once; the ten biggest clones make up more than 4.5%. The sample comprised peripheral blood. The receptors derive from a man aged 50-60 years with active or convalescent COVID-19.

The chain carries TRBV7-8 and TRBJ2-4; D is uncertain. This CDR3 is built from 15 residues. Germline V gene data show CDR1 as SGHVS and CDR2 as FQNEAQ. The germline V and J ends were trimmed by 5 bases and 0 bases, with 11 bases remaining between them. CDR3 amino acids: CASSPLFQAKNIQYF. DNA of the CDR3: TGTGCCAGCAGCCCCCTATTCCAAGCCAAAAACATTCAGTACTTC.

This chain uses TRBV7-9 with TRBJ1-5, with no clear D. The CDR3 length is 16 residues. CDR1 is SEHNR and CDR2 is FQNEAQ in the germline V gene (reference sequence). V was cut by 5 bases and J by 3 bases, with 17 bases left in between. CDR3 in DNA: TGTGCCAGCAGCAACACCTGGGAGCGGGACAATCAGCCCCAGCATTTT. Protein sequence: CASSNTWERDNQPQHF.

The gene calls are TRBV19 and TRBJ1-5, with D unclear. Germline CDR1 LNHDA, CDR2 SQIVND (reference sequence). CDR3 size: 14 residues. V shed 5 bases and J shed 10 bases, with 18 bases lying between them. In DNA, the CDR3 is TGTGCCAGTAGTGCGGGTCGAACTCTGGGTCCCCAGCATTTT. Its protein is CASSAGRTLGPQHF.

The chain couples TRBV2 to TRBJ2-1, with 7 bases identical to TRBD2. The CDR3 is 14 amino acids. With 6 bases clipped from V and 0 bases from J, the junction kept 2 bases outside the gene matches. Germline V lookup: CDR1 SNHLY, CDR2 FYNNEI. CDR3 protein: CASSRTSSYNEQFF. The CDR3 coding sequence is TGTGCCAGCAGCAGGACTAGCTCCTACAATGAGCAGTTCTTC. Looking up the rest from reference TRBV2 and TRBJ2-1 gives the full variable domain: EPEVTQTPSHQVTQMGQEVILRCVPISNHLYFYWYRQILGQKVEFLVSFYNNEISEKSEIFDDQFSVERPDGSNFTLKIRSTKLEDSAMYFCASSRTSSYNEQFFGPGTRLTVL.

The J gene is TRBJ2-7, the V gene TRBV4-1, with 7 bases aligning to TRBD1. Germline V gene sequence: CDR1 MGHRA, CDR2 YSYEKL. V lost 4 bases and J lost 2; bases outside the gene matches: 5. This CDR3 has 14 residues. In nucleotides, the CDR3 is TGCGCCAGCAGCCCACAGGGGCTCGCCTACGAGCAGTACTTC. It specifies CASSPQGLAYEQYF.

The gene calls are TRBV27 and TRBJ2-3; TRBD2 agrees at 11 bases. CDR1 MNHEY and CDR2 SMNVEV come from the germline V gene (reference sequence). The V and J ends lost 4 bases and 1 base, in that order; junction bases with no gene match: 1. The CDR3 is 15 residues long. This chain's CDR3 is CASSWTSGRTDTQYF. CDR3 bases: TGTGCCAGCAGTTGGACTAGCGGGCGCACAGATACGCAGTATTTT.

The CDR3: CASSQQGSYEQYF. CDR3 coding DNA: TGTGCCAGCAGCCAGCAGGGTTCCTACGAGCAGTACTTC. This sequence joins TRBV3-1 (or the pseudogene TRBV3-2) and TRBJ2-7; a weak D match, TRBD1 (5 bases). Germline V lookup: CDR1 LGHDT, CDR2 YNNKEL (reference sequence). V was clipped by 3 bases and J by 1 base, with 7 bases between them. This CDR3 spans 13 amino acids.

The J gene is TRBJ2-7, the V gene TRBV7-9, with a tentative D call TRBD2 (6 bases). V was trimmed by 1 base and J by 0 bases, leaving 13 bases between them. Looked up from germline, CDR1 is SEHNR and CDR2 is FQNEAQ (reference sequence). The length of the CDR3 is 16 residues. The CDR3 DNA follows: TGTGCCAGCAGCTTAGTAGGCGGGGATGACTCCTACGAGCAGTACTTC. Translation gives CASSLVGGDDSYEQYF.

V gene TRBV30 combines with J gene TRBJ1-6, with a tentative D call TRBD1 (6 bases). Trimming cost V 1 base and J 7 bases, with 17 bases left between them. Germline CDR1 is GTSNPN and CDR2 is SVGIG (reference sequence). This CDR3 contains 16 residues. CDR3 region: CAWSGDWGGVNSPLHF. The CDR3 region has the DNA TGTGCCTGGAGTGGGGACTGGGGGGGCGTAAATTCACCCCTCCACTTT.